The 6 T cell receptor beta chains reported below all come from one sample, sequenced in a study of technical replicates of blood from a handful of donors. TCRdb's copy holds only in-frame clones and misses some; the assay was immunoSEQ multiplex PCR. Altogether tens of thousands of clones are present, 85% to 95% being singletons, with the ten largest covering about 0.25%. Sequences were obtained from T cells isolated from PBMCs. The receptors originated from a human donor in good health.

CDR3 residues: CASSQGQDGYTF. The DNA of the CDR3 is TGCGCCAGCAGCCAAGGGCAAGATGGCTACACCTTC. The chain joins TRBV4-1 to TRBJ1-2; D gene uncertain. V lost 1 base and J 6 bases, leaving 6 bases between the germline ends. The germline CDR1 and CDR2 sequences are MGHRA and YSYEKL. The CDR3 consists of 12 residues.

A few counts support this clone. V is TRBV28 and J is TRBJ2-2; D is undetermined. CDR3 length: 13 residues. Trimming took 1 base from V and 11 from J, leaving 11 bases between them. Germline CDR1 reads MDHEN; CDR2 reads SYDVKM. The CDR3 region is CASSLYFTGELFF. The CDR3 DNA is TGTGCCAGCAGTTTATACTTCACGGGTGAGCTGTTTTTT.

The V gene is TRBV11-3, the J gene TRBJ2-2; D is perhaps TRBD1 (6 bases). CDR3 length: 15 residues. Looked up from germline, CDR1 is SGHNT and CDR2 is YENEEA. V gave up 4 bases and J gave up 3 bases, with 12 bases separating them. CDR3 residues: CASSSRTVYTGELFF. CDR3 nucleotide sequence: TGTGCCAGCAGCTCGCGGACAGTGTACACCGGGGAGCTGTTTTTT.

The chain employs TRBV10-3 and TRBJ2-3; 7 positions agree with TRBD1. Germline lookup yields CDR1 ENHRY and CDR2 SYGVKD. The CDR3 extends over 15 amino acids. Trimming took 0 bases from V and 8 from J; bases not matched to a gene: 8. The CDR3 is CAISESKGAQGTQYF. In DNA, the CDR3 is TGTGCCATCAGTGAGTCGAAGGGGGCACAGGGTACGCAGTATTTT.

This clone was picked up one time. This chain uses TRBV10-1 with TRBJ2-7; the D is unclear. The V end lost 2 bases, the J end lost 2 bases, and 10 bases lay between the germline ends. Germline-derived CDR1 and CDR2 are WNHNN and SYGVQD (reference sequence). The CDR3 runs 14 residues. The DNA of the CDR3 is TGCGCCAGCAGTGAGGTTCAAGGAGCCTACGAGCAGTACTTC. It translates to CASSEVQGAYEQYF.

The chain uses TRBV7-2 and TRBJ2-5; 7 bases are shared with TRBD2. Trimming cost V 4 bases and J 2 bases; bases outside gene matches: 4. Germline CDR1 is SGHTA and CDR2 is FQGNSA. This CDR3 is built from 14 residues. The CDR3 DNA reads TGTGCCAGCAGCTCGTGGGGGGGACAAGAGACCCAGTACTTC. Its translation: CASSSWGGQETQYF.